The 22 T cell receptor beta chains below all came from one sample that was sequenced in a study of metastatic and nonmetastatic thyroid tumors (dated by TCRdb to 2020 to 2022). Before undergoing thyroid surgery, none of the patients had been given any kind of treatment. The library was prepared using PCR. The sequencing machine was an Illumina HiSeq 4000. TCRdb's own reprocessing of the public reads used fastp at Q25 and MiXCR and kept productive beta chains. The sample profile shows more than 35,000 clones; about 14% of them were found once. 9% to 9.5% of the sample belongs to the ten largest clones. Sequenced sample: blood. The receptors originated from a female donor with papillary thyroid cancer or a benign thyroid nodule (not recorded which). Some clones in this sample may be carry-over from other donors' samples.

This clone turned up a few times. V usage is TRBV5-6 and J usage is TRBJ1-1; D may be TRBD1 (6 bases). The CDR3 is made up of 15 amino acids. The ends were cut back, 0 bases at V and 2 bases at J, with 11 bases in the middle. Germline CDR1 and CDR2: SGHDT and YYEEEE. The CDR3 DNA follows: TGTGCCAGCAGCTTGGGATTCAGGGGAAACACTGAAGCTTTCTTT. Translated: CASSLGFRGNTEAFF.

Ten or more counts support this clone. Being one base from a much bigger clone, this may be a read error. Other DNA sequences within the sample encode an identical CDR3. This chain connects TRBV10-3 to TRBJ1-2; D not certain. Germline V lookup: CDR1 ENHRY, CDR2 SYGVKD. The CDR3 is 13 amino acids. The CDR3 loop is CAISEGAVNGYTF. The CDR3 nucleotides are TGTGCCATCAGTGAAGGTGCCGTGAATGGTTACACCTTC.

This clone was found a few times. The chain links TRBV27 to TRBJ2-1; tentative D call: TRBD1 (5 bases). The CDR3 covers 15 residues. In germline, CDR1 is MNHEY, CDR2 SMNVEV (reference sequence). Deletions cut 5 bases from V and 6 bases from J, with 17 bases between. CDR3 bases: TGTGCCAGCAGTCCCCAGGGTGGTGGAAGCAATGAGCAGTTCTTC. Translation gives CASSPQGGGSNEQFF.

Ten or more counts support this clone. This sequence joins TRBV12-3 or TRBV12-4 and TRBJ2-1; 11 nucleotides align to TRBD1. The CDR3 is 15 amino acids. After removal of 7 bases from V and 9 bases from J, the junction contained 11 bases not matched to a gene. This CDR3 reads CASTIGQGAVGEQFF. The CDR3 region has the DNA TGTGCCAGCACCATAGGACAGGGGGCTGTTGGTGAGCAGTTCTTC.

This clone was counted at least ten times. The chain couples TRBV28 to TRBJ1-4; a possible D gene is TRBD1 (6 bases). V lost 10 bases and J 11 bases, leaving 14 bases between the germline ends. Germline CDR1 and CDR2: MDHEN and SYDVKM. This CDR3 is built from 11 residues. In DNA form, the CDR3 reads TGTGCCACCGGACAGAGTGGGAAACTGTTTTTT. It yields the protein CATGQSGKLFF.

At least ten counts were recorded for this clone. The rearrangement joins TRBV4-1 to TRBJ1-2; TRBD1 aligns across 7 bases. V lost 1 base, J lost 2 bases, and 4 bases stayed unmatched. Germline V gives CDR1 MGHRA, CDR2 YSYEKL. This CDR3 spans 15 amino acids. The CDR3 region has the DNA TGCGCCAGCAGCCAAGCAAACAGGGGAAACTATGGCTACACCTTC. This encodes CASSQANRGNYGYTF.

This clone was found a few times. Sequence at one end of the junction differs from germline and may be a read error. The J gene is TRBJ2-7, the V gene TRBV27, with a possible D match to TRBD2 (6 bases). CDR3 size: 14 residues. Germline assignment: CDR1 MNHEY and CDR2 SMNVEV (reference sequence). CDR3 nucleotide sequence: TGTACCAGCAGCGCGGGACGTACCTCCTACGAGCAGTACTTC. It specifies CTSSAGRTSYEQYF.

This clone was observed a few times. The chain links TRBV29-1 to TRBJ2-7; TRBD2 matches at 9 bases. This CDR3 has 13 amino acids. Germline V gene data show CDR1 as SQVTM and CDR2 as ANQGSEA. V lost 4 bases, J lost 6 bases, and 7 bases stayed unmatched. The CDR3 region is CSVGLAGLGEQYF. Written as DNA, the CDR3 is TGCAGCGTTGGTCTAGCGGGACTTGGCGAGCAGTACTTC.

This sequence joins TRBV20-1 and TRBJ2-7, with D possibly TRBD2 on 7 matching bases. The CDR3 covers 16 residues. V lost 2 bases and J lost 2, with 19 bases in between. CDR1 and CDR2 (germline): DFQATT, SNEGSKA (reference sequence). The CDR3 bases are TGCAGTGCTAGACGATTCCCGGGGGGCTCCGCCTACGAGCAGTACTTC. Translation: CSARRFPGGSAYEQYF.

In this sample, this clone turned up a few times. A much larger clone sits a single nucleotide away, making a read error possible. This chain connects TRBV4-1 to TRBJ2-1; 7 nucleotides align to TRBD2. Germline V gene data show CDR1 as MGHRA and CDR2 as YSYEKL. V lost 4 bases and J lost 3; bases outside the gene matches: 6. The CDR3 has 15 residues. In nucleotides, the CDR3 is TGCGCCAGCAGCCCCCTAGCGGTAATCTACAATGAGCAGTTCTTC. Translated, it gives CASSPLAVIYNEQFF.

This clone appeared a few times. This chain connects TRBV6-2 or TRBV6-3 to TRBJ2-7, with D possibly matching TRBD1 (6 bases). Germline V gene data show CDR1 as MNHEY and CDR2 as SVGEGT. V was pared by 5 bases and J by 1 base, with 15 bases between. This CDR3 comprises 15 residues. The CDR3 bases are TGTGCCAGCAGTCAGGGGACAATCGTTTCCTACGAGCAGTACTTC. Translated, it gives CASSQGTIVSYEQYF.

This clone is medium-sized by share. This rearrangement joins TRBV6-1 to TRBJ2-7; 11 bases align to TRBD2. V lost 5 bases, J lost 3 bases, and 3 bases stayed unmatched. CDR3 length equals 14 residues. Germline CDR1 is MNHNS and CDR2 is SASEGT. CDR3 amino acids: CASSSGTSGYEQYF. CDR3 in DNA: TGTGCCAGCAGTTCCGGGACTAGCGGCTACGAGCAGTACTTC.

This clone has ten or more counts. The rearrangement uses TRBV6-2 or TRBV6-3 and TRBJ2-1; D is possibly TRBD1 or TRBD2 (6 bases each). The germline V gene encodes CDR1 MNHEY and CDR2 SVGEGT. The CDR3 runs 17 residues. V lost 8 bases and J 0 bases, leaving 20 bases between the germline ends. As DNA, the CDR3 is TGTGCCAGCTGTCACAGGGAGGCAGGAGCCTCCTACAATGAGCAGTTCTTC. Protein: CASCHREAGASYNEQFF.

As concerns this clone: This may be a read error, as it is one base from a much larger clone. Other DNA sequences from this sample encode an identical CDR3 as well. The CDR3 nucleotides read TGCGCCAGCAGCTTCAAGGGGGCAAATGAAAAACTATTTTTT. Protein sequence: CASSFKGANEKLFF. This chain joins TRBV5-1 and TRBJ1-4, with TRBD1 matching over 7 bases. The CDR3 loop spans 14 amino acids. Germline V gene sequence: CDR1 SGHRS, CDR2 YFSETQ. The entire variable domain, with the rest obtained from reference TRBV5-1 and TRBJ1-4, is as follows: KAGVTQTPRYLIKTRGQQVTLSCSPISGHRSVSWYQQTPGQGLQFLFEYFSETQRNKGNFPGRFSGRQFSNSRSEMNVSTLELGDSALYLCASSFKGANEKLFFGSGTQLSVL.

The CDR3 sequence: CSASHYNEQFF. The CDR3 region has the DNA TGCAGTGCTAGCCACTACAATGAGCAGTTCTTC. This chain links TRBV20-1 with TRBJ2-1; D is uncertain. This CDR3 spans 11 amino acids. Germline V gene lookup returns CDR1 DFQATT and CDR2 SNEGSKA (reference sequence). The germline V and J ends were trimmed by 3 bases and 3 bases, with 3 bases remaining between them.

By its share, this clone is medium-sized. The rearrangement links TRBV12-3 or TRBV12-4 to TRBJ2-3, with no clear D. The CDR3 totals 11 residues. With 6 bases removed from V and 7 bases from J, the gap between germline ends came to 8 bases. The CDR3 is CASSPDYTQYF. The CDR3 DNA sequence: TGTGCCAGCAGCCCTGACTATACGCAGTATTTT.

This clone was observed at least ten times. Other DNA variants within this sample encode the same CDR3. The CDR3 bases are TGTGCCAGCAGTCCTCGTGGGCGGGTAGTTGATACGCAGTATTTT. Its translation is CASSPRGRVVDTQYF. The chain is built from TRBV6-1 and TRBJ2-3; D is perhaps TRBD2 (5 bases). The V gene's germline CDR1 is MNHNS and CDR2 SASEGT. CDR3 length: 15 amino acids. The V gene lost 5 bases and the J gene lost 6 bases, with 18 bases spanning the gap.

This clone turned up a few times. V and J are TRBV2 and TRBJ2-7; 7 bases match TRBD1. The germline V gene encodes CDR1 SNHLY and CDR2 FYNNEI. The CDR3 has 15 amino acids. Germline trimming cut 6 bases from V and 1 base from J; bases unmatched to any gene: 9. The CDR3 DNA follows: TGTGCCAGCAGCCAATTGACAGGGCCTTCCTACGAGCAGTACTTC. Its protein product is CASSQLTGPSYEQYF. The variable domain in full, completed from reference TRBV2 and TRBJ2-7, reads EPEVTQTPSHQVTQMGQEVILRCVPISNHLYFYWYRQILGQKVEFLVSFYNNEISEKSEIFDDQFSVERPDGSNFTLKIRSTKLEDSAMYFCASSQLTGPSYEQYFGPGTRLTVT.

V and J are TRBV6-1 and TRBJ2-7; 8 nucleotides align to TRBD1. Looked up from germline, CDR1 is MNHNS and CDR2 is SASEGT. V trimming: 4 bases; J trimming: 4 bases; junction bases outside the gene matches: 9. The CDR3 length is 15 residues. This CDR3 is CASSGIPGGAYEQYF. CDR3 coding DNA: TGTGCCAGCAGTGGGATCCCAGGGGGCGCGTACGAGCAGTACTTC.

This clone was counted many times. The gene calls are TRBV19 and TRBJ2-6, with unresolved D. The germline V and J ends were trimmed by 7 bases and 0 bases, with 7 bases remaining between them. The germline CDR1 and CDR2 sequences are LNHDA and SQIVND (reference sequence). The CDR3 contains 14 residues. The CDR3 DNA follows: TGTGCCAGTAAGGTGGGCTCTGGGGCCAACGTCCTGACTTTC. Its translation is CASKVGSGANVLTF.

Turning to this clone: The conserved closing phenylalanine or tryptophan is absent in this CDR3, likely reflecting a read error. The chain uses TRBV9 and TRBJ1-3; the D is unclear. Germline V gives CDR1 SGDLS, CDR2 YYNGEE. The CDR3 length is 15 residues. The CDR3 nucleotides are TGTGCCAGCAGCGTTACGGGAGACTCTGGAATCACCATATATGTT. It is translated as CASSVTGDSGITIYV.

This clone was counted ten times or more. The CDR3 protein is CASSPRQGYQPQHF. CDR3 DNA sequence: TGTGCCAGCAGTCCTAGACAGGGGTACCAGCCCCAGCATTTT. V is TRBV27 and J is TRBJ1-5, with 8 bases that match TRBD1. This CDR3 comprises 14 residues. Germline V lookup: CDR1 MNHEY, CDR2 SMNVEV (reference sequence). Trimming at V came to 5 bases and at J to 7 bases, leaving 7 bases not matched to a gene.